The 3 T cell receptor beta chains listed next were all sequenced from one sample in a study of T cell changes during pregnancy in multiple sclerosis. The protocol was immunoSEQ multiplex PCR, while the TCRdb copy is restricted to in-frame clones and leaves out a portion. The table has 42,000 or so clones, 94% seen once. The sample was CD8+ T cells from peripheral blood mononuclear cells, taken in the third trimester of pregnancy. The receptors here all came from a female donor with multiple sclerosis, enrolled in a pregnancy study.

V usage is TRBV27 and J usage is TRBJ2-3, with D uncertain. From germline, CDR1 is MNHEY and CDR2 SMNVEV (reference sequence). V lost 3 bases and J lost 4, with 11 bases in between. The CDR3 has 14 amino acids. The CDR3 DNA reads as TGTGCCAGCAGTTTGGGCGAGACGGCAGATACGCAGTATTTT. Translating gives CASSLGETADTQYF.

This clone was observed a single time. The rearrangement uses TRBV28 and TRBJ1-1; D is ambiguous. CDR3 size: 15 residues. Trimming took 5 bases from V and 0 from J, leaving 13 bases between them. Per the germline V gene, CDR1 is MDHEN and CDR2 is SYDVKM. The CDR3 nucleotides are TGTGCCAGCAGTGAACCTCCGACAATGAACACTGAAGCTTTCTTT. Translation: CASSEPPTMNTEAFF.

The chain is built from TRBV2 and TRBJ2-1; 11 positions agree with TRBD2. The CDR3 consists of 15 residues. CDR1 and CDR2 (germline): SNHLY, FYNNEI. The trim removed 5 bases at V and 2 bases at J, leaving 2 bases unmatched. CDR3 coding DNA: TGTGCCAGCAGTATAGCGGGAGGGCCCTACAATGAGCAGTTCTTC. Amino acids: CASSIAGGPYNEQFF.